This TCR beta chain was sequenced during a study of cytotoxic CD8 clonotypes in ibrutinib-treated CLL. The wider study: Collecting the response samples happened after a median 12 months of treatment, with a range of 6 to 36. Mean per-sample yields comprised 255,043 productive templates and 85,000 to 100,000 productive rearrangements.

Deep sequencing aimed at 1 in 200,000 to 1 in 1 million T cells' resolution. Profiled with immunoSEQ multiplex PCR; TCRdb holds only in-frame clones, not every one. The sample has some 140,000 clones, 79% seen once. A single count supports this clone. This CDR3 has 14 residues. From germline, CDR1 is SNHLY and CDR2 FYNNEI. Trimming removed 6 bases from V and 1 base from J, with 12 bases in between. This receptor was taken from a human donor with chronic lymphocytic leukemia. Sequencing was performed on PBMCs, taken after 12 months of ibrutinib treatment. The V gene is TRBV2, the J gene TRBJ1-2, with D tentatively TRBD1 (5 bases). In DNA, the CDR3 is TGTGCCAGCAGCAGACGGGGGGATAACTATGGCTACACCTTC. Translation gives CASSRRGDNYGYTF.